This TCR beta chain was documented in a study of cytomegalovirus exposure and HLA in healthy donors. PCR amplification relied on 60 Vbeta primers (plus 13 Jbeta primers). This table comes from immunoSEQ multiplex PCR, and its TCRdb copy is limited to in-frame clones, with some not included. The data contain about 130,000 clones, about two thirds of them singletons. After removal of 5 bases from V and 6 bases from J, the junction contained 6 bases not matched to a gene. Per germline, CDR1 SGHTA and CDR2 FQGNSA. This CDR3 has 14 amino acids. Study results and limitations: Further analysis, carried out later, found HLA-associated TCR beta chains more clonally expanded than equally common other chains.

This clone was detected once. What it binds is not known. This chain links TRBV7-2 with TRBJ2-1; 8 nucleotides agree with TRBD2. The sample taken for sequencing was PBMCs. The receptor was isolated from a woman in her thirties or forties in good health and CMV-seronegative. The CDR3 sequence is CASSARAGGNEQFF. The CDR3 region has the DNA TGTGCCAGCAGCGCCCGGGCGGGGGGCAATGAGCAGTTCTTC.